A selection of T cell receptor beta chains follows, all from one sample in a study of T cells in Graves' hyperthyroidism and ophthalmopathy. From the multiplex PCR reads, TCRdb called clonotypes with MiXCR, one entry per CDR3 protein. The data show about 420,000 distinct CDR3 sequences, approximately 15% seen once. The sequencing input was blood. The receptors come from a woman aged 18-29 years with Graves' hyperthyroidism. Each CDR3 is given with its conserved first and last residue. D genes are given only for firm matches. Clone size is shown for a subset of rows, as once, few, many or a class of expanded clone.

v_gene,abundance,d_gene,j_gene,CDR3aa,CDR3nt
TRBV7-9,many,TRBD1,TRBJ1-5,CASTRQGDQPQHF,TGTGCCAGCACCCGACAGGGAGACCAGCCCCAGCATTTT
TRBV2,many,TRBD2,TRBJ2-1,CASPQGVASGIIYNEQFF,TGTGCCAGCCCTCAGGGAGTGGCTAGCGGGATCATCTACAATGAGCAGTTCTTC
TRBV7-9,-,-,TRBJ2-7,CASSHSHAEQYF,TGTGCCAGCAGCCATTCGCACGCGGAGCAGTACTTC
TRBV6-5,many,TRBD1,TRBJ1-5,CASSPLRDRGQPQHF,TGTGCCAGCAGTCCCCTCCGGGACAGGGGACAGCCCCAGCATTTT
TRBV19,many,-,TRBJ1-1,CASSIPLQGERTEAFF,TGTGCCAGTAGTATCCCGCTACAGGGAGAGCGAACTGAAGCTTTCTTT
TRBV6-5,-,-,TRBJ2-6,CASSYQVANVLTF,TGTGCCAGCAGTTACCAGGTGGCCAACGTCCTGACTTTC
TRBV27,many,TRBD2,TRBJ2-3,CASSLQREGPTDTQYF,TGTGCCAGCAGTTTGCAGCGGGAGGGCCCCACAGATACGCAGTATTTT
TRBV20-1,few,-,TRBJ2-3,CSAPPASDSTDTQYF,TGCAGTGCCCCACCCGCTAGCGATAGCACAGATACGCAGTATTTT
TRBV11-3,-,TRBD1,TRBJ2-6,CASSLHGDRLSGANVLTF,TGTGCCAGCAGCTTACACGGGGACAGGCTATCTGGGGCCAACGTCCTGACTTTC
TRBV10-2,-,TRBD2,TRBJ2-1,CASSEASGDYNEQFF,TGCGCCAGCAGTGAGGCTAGCGGAGACTACAATGAGCAGTTCTTC
TRBV6-5,-,-,TRBJ2-5,CASSYGSGEGAETQYF,TGTGCCAGCAGTTACGGGAGTGGGGAGGGGGCAGAGACCCAGTACTTC
TRBV7-8,-,-,TRBJ2-2,CASSLGVAGPNTGELFF,TGTGCCAGCAGCTTAGGTGTGGCGGGGCCGAACACCGGGGAGCTGTTTTTT
TRBV10-1,few,-,TRBJ2-1,CASRGPPQSYNEQFF,TGCGCCAGCAGGGGCCCCCCGCAATCCTACAATGAGCAGTTCTTC
TRBV20-1,many,-,TRBJ2-7,CSARSLTESYEQYF,TGCAGTGCTAGAAGCCTTACAGAGTCCTACGAGCAGTACTTC
TRBV6-4,many,-,TRBJ1-1,CASSLAAGGNTEAFF,TGTGCCAGCAGCTTGGCGGCTGGAGGGAACACTGAAGCTTTCTTT
TRBV6-1,many,-,TRBJ1-1,CASSSPGDRQGAFF,TGTGCCAGCAGTTCCCCCGGGGACCGACAAGGGGCTTTCTTT
TRBV6-2/TRBV6-3,-,-,TRBJ1-2,CASSASRWSANGYTF,TGTGCCAGCAGTGCCTCACGGTGGAGCGCTAATGGCTACACCTTC
TRBV19,many,TRBD2,TRBJ2-1,CASSETSGGSRDNEQFF,TGTGCCAGTAGTGAGACTAGCGGGGGTTCCAGGGACAATGAGCAGTTCTTC
TRBV12-3/TRBV12-4,many,TRBD2,TRBJ2-7,CASSFGGSLYEQYF,TGTGCCAGCAGTTTCGGCGGGAGCCTTTACGAGCAGTACTTC
TRBV27,-,-,TRBJ1-5,CVSSTRWGQPQHF,TGTGTCAGCAGTACCCGGTGGGGGCAGCCCCAGCATTTT
TRBV7-8,-,TRBD1,TRBJ2-4,CASSFGRQGLAKNIQYF,TGTGCCAGCAGCTTTGGCAGACAGGGGTTAGCCAAAAACATTCAGTACTTC
TRBV24-1,many,TRBD1,TRBJ2-5,CATSDRQGAETQYF,TGTGCCACCAGTGACCGACAGGGGGCGGAGACCCAGTACTTC
TRBV4-1,few,-,TRBJ2-2,CASSQLAVNTGELFF,TGCGCCAGCAGCCAACTCGCAGTGAACACCGGGGAGCTGTTTTTT
TRBV7-9,many,TRBD2,TRBJ2-1,CASSYRGLAGGPSSYNEQFF,TGTGCCAGCAGTTACCGGGGACTAGCGGGGGGGCCTAGCTCCTACAATGAGCAGTTCTTC
TRBV12-3/TRBV12-4,-,TRBD2,TRBJ2-7,CASSLASGGAVQYF,TGTGCCAGCAGTTTAGCTAGCGGGGGGGCCGTGCAGTACTTC
TRBV5-1,few,TRBD2,TRBJ2-7,CASSPAGEVQYF,TGCGCCAGCAGCCCAGCGGGGGAAGTGCAGTACTTC
TRBV10-2,-,-,TRBJ1-6,CASSELARNSPLHF,TGCGCCAGCAGTGAACTGGCTCGAAATTCACCCCTCCACTTT
TRBV10-3,few,TRBD1,TRBJ1-1,CAISRQGGNTEAFF,TGTGCCATCAGTCGACAGGGTGGGAACACTGAAGCTTTCTTT
TRBV12-3/TRBV12-4,many,-,TRBJ2-5,CASSPETGLLLGETQYF,TGTGCCAGCAGTCCGGAAACGGGACTCCTACTAGGGGAGACCCAGTACTTC